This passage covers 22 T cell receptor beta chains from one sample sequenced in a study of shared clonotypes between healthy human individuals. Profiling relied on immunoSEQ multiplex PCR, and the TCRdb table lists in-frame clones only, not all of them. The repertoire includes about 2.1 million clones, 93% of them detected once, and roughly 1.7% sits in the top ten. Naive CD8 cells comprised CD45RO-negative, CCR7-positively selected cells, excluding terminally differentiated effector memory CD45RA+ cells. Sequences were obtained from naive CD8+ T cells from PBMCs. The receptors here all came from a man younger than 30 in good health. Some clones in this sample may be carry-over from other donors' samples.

The CDR3 bases are TGTGCCAGCAGCGAAGAGGGGGACTACGAGCAGTACTTC. Encoded protein: CASSEEGDYEQYF. This chain connects TRBV9 to TRBJ2-7; the D gene is possibly TRBD1 (6 bases). Looked up from germline, CDR1 is SGDLS and CDR2 is YYNGEE. The V end was cut by 3 bases, the J end by 3 bases, with 10 bases between. The CDR3 spans 13 residues.

The CDR3 is CASSSGPINYGYTF. Here the CDR3 DNA reads TGTGCCAGCTCCTCGGGGCCCATTAACTATGGCTACACCTTC. V gene TRBV6-5 combines with J gene TRBJ1-2, with a weak D call TRBD1 (5 bases). CDR1 and CDR2 (germline): MNHEY, SVGAGI. CDR3 length: 14 amino acids. Trimming pared 8 bases from V and 1 base from J, leaving 14 bases between.

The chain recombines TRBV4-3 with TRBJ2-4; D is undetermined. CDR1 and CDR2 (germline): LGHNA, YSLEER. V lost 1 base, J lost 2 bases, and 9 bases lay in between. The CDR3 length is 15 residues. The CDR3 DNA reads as TGCGCCAGCAGCCAAGGGTCGGGTCCCAAAAACATTCAGTACTTC. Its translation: CASSQGSGPKNIQYF.

The CDR3 here is CASSPRSEKLFF. For the CDR3, the DNA is TGTGCCAGCAGCCCCAGGAGTGAAAAACTGTTTTTT. The chain is built from TRBV7-3 and TRBJ1-4; D remains ambiguous. V lost 5 bases and J 7 bases, leaving 8 bases between the germline ends. The CDR3 consists of 12 residues. Germline CDR1 and CDR2: SGHTA and FQGTGA. Drawing the rest from reference TRBV7-3 and TRBJ1-4, the complete variable domain is GAGVSQTPSNKVTEKGKYVELRCDPISGHTALYWYRQSLGQGPEFLIYFQGTGAADDSGLPNDRFFAVRPEGSVSTLKIQRTERGDSAVYLCASSPRSEKLFFGSGTQLSVL.

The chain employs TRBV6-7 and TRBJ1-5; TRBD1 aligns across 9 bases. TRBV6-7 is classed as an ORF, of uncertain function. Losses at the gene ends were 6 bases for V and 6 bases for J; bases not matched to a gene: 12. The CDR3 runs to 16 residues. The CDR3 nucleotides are TGTGCCAGCAGACAAGGTGGGACAGGGCTATGTCAGCCCCAGCATTTT. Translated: CASRQGGTGLCQPQHF.

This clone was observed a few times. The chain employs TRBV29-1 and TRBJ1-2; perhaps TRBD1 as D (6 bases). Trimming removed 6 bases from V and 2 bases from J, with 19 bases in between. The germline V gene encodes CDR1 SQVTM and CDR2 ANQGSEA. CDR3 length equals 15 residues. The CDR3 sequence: CSVETPGVLNYGYTF. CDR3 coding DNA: TGCAGCGTAGAAACCCCAGGGGTACTCAACTATGGCTACACCTTC.

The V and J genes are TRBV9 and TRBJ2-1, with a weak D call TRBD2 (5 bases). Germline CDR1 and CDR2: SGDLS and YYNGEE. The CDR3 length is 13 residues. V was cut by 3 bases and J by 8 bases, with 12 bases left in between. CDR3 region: CASSGGLHDEQFF. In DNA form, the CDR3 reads TGTGCCAGCAGCGGCGGACTTCACGATGAGCAGTTCTTC. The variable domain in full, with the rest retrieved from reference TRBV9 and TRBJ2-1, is DSGVTQTPKHLITATGQRVTLRCSPRSGDLSVYWYQQSLDQGLQFLIQYYNGEERAKGNILERFSAQQFPDLHSELNLSSLELGDSALYFCASSGGLHDEQFFGPGTRLTVL.

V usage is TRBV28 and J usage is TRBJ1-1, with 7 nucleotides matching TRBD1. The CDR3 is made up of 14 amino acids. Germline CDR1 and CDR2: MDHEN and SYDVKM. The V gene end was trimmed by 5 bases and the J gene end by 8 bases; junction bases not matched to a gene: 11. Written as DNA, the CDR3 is TGTGCCAGCAGTCTCCATACAGGGGCGACGGAAGCTTTCTTT. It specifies CASSLHTGATEAFF.

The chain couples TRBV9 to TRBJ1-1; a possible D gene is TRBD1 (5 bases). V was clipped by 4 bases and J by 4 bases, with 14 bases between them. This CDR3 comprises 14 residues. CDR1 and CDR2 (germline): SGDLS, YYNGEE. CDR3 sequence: CASSPGPLSTEAFF. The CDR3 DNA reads TGTGCCAGCAGCCCGGGACCCTTGAGCACTGAAGCTTTCTTT.

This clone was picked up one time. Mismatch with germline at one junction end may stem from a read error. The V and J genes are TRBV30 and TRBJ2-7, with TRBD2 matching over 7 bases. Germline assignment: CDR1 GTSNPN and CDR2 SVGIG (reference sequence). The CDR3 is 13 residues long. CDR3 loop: CAGSWAGVGEQYF. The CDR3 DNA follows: TGTGCCGGGAGTTGGGCGGGAGTCGGCGAGCAGTACTTC. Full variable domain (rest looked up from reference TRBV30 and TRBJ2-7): SQTIHQWPATLVQPVGSPLSLECTVEGTSNPNLYWYRQAAGRGLQLLFYSVGIGQISSEVPQNLSASRPQDRQFILSSKKLLLSDSGFYLCAGSWAGVGEQYFGPGTRLTVT.

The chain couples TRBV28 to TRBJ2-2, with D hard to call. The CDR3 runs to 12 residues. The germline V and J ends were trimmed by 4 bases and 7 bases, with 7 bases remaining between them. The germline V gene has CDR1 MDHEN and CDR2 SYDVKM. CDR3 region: CASSWNLGELFF. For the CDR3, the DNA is TGTGCCAGCAGTTGGAATCTCGGGGAGCTGTTTTTT.

The CDR3 region is CASSVATSWTDTQYF. The CDR3 DNA reads TGTGCCAGCAGCGTAGCTACAAGTTGGACAGATACGCAGTATTTT. The gene calls are TRBV9 and TRBJ2-3; no clear D. V gave up 0 bases and J gave up 3 bases, with 11 bases separating them. CDR3 length equals 15 residues. Germline CDR1 SGDLS, CDR2 YYNGEE. Full variable domain (outside the CDR3, taken from reference TRBV9 and TRBJ2-3): DSGVTQTPKHLITATGQRVTLRCSPRSGDLSVYWYQQSLDQGLQFLIQYYNGEERAKGNILERFSAQQFPDLHSELNLSSLELGDSALYFCASSVATSWTDTQYFGPGTRLTVL.

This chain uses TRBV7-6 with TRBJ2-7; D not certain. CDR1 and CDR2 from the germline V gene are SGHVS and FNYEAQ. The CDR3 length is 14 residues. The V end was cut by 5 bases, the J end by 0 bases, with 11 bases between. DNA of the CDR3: TGTGCCAGCAGCCCATCAGGAAACTCCTACGAGCAGTACTTC. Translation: CASSPSGNSYEQYF. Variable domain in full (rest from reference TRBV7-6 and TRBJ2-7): GAGVSQSPRYKVTKRGQDVALRCDPISGHVSLYWYRQALGQGPEFLTYFNYEAQQDKSGLPNDRFSAERPEGSISTLTIQRTEQRDSAMYRCASSPSGNSYEQYFGPGTRLTVT.

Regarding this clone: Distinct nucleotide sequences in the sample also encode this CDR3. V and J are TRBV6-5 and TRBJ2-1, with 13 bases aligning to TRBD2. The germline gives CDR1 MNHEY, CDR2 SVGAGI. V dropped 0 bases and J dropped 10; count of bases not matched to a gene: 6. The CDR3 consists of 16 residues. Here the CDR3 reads CASSYSRLAGGVEQFF. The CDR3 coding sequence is TGTGCCAGCAGTTACTCGAGACTAGCGGGGGGCGTCGAGCAGTTCTTC.

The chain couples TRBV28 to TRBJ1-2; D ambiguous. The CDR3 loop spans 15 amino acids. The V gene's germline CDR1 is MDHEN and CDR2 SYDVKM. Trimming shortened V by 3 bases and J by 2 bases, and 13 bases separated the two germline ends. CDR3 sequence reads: CASSLLVSPNYGYTF. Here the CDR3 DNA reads TGTGCCAGCAGTTTGTTGGTTTCCCCGAACTATGGCTACACCTTC.

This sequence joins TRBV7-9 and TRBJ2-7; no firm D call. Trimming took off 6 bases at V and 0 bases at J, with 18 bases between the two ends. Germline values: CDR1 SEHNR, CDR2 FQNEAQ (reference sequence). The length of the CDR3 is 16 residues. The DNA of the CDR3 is TGTGCCAGCAGTCCGTTCGTGGAGAGTGGCTCCTACGAGCAGTACTTC. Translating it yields CASSPFVESGSYEQYF.

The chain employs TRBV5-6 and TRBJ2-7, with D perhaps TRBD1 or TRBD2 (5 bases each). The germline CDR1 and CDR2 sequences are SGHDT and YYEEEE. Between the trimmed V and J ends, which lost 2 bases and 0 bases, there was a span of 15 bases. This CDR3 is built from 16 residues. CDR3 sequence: CASSLVRGPSSYEQYF. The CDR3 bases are TGTGCCAGCAGCTTAGTACGGGGCCCAAGCTCCTACGAGCAGTACTTC.

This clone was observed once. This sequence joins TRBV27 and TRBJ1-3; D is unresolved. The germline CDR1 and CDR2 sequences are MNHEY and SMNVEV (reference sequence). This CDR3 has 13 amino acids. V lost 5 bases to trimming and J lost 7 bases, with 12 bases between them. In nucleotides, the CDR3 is TGTGCCAGCAGTCCCTTAGTGGGGAACACCATATATTTT. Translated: CASSPLVGNTIYF.

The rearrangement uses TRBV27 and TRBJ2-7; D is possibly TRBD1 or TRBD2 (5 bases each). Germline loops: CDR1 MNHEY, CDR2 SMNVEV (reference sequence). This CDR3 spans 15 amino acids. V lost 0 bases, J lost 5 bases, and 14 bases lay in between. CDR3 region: CASSLSSGTLHEQYF. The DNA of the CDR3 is TGTGCCAGCAGTTTATCCTCCGGGACCTTGCACGAGCAGTACTTC.

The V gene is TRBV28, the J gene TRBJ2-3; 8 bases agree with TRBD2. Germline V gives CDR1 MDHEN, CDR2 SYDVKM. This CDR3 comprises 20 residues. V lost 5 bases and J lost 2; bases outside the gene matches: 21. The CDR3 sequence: CASSKGRGTRIIFFTDTQYF. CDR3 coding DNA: TGTGCCAGCAGTAAGGGGCGGGGGACTAGAATAATCTTTTTCACAGATACGCAGTATTTT.

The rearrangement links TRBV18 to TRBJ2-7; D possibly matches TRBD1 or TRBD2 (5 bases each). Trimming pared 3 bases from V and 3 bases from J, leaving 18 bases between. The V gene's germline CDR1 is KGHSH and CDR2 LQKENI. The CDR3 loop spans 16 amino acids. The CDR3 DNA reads TGTGCCAGCTCACCGTATGAGGGGCGTCCCGGCTACGAGCAGTACTTC. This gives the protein CASSPYEGRPGYEQYF.

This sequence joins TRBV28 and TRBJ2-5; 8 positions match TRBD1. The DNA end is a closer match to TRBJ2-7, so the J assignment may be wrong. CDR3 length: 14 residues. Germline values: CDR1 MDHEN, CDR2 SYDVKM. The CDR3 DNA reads TGTGCCAGCCTTCGGACAGGGAGCTCCTACGAGCAGTACTTC. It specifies CASLRTGSSYEQYF.